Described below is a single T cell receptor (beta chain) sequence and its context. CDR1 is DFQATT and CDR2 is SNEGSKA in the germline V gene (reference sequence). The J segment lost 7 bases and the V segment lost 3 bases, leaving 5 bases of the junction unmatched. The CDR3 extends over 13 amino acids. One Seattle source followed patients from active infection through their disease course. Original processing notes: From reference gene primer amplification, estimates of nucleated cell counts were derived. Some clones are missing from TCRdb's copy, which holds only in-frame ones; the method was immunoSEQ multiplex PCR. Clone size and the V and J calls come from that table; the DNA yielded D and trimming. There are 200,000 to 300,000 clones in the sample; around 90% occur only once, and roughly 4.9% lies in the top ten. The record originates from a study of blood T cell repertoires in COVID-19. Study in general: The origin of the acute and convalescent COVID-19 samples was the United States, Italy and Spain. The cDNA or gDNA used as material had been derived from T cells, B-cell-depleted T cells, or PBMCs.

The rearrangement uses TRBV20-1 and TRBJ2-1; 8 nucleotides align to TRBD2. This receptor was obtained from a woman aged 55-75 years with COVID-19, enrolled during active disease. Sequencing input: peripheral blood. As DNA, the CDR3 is TGCAGTGCTAGTCCCCGGGAGGGGAATGAGCAGTTCTTC. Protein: CSASPREGNEQFF.